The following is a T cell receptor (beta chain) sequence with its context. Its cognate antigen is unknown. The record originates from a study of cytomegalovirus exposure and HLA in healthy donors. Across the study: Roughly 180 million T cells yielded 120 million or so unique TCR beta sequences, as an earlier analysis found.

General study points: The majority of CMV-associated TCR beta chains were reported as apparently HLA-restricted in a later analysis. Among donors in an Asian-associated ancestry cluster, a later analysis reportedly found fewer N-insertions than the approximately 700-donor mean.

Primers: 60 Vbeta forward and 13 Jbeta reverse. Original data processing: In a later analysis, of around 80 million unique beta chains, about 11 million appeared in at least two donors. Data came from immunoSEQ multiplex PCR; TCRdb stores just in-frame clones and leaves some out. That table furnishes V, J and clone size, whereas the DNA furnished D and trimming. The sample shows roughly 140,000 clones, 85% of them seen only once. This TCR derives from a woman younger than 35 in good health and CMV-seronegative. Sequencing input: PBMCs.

Here the CDR3 DNA reads TGCAGGGCTCCCAAAATCTATGGCTACACCTTC. Translated: CRAPKIYGYTF. This chain connects TRBV20-1 to TRBJ1-2; no clear D. The germline gives CDR1 DFQATT, CDR2 SNEGSKA (reference sequence). The CDR3 is made up of 11 amino acids.